This T cell receptor beta chain was sequenced during a study of tissue T cells after allogeneic stem cell transplantation. Study results and limitations: Sampling depth was limited, and the cohort was small and clinically varied. Alloreactivity or antigen specificity of tissue TCRs was not determined; some clones might be host cells. Across patients, clones rarely overlapped, yet motif clusters were shared tissue-specifically.

V gave up 5 bases and J gave up 3 bases; unmatched junction bases: 0. The germline gives CDR1 LGHDT, CDR2 YNNKQL (reference sequence). This CDR3 region has 13 residues. With regard to this clone: What it binds is not known. These gene names are mouse names. Read data end 1 residue before the CDR3 end; the end is taken from the germline J gene.

Measured with immunoSEQ multiplex PCR; TCRdb has only the in-frame clones, and not every one. This sample has over 6,500 clones; over 35% occur once, and the top ten carry 5.5% to 8%. Noted time point: mouse harvest day 7 after allogeneic transplant. Each mouse received 10^7 T-cell-depleted marrow cells plus 10^6 splenic CD5+ T cells by tail vein. What was sequenced was gut tissue. The clonotype was recovered from a female BALB/c mouse given C57BL/6 T cells with graft-versus-host disease after an allogeneic hematopoietic cell transplant. The chain has TRBV4 and TRBJ2-7, with TRBD2 identical over 11 bases. The CDR3 spells CASSDWGGYEQYF. The CDR3 DNA, read in part, is TGTGCCAGCAGCGACTGGGGGGGCTATGAACAGTAC.